This TCR beta chain is from a study of PD-1 blockade in classical Hodgkin lymphoma. As for time point: cycle 4 day 1 (C4D1), after more than five weeks of nivolumab. Relapses following autologous stem cell transplantation were seen in all patients, with brentuximab vedotin exposure varying. Sequencing was performed with immunoSEQ multiplex PCR; in TCRdb, only in-frame clones are kept and a portion is missing. The sample lists roughly 86,000 clones, more than 80% occurring once. Germline loops: CDR1 MNHEY, CDR2 SMNVEV (reference sequence). With V trimmed by 5 bases and J by 10 bases, 16 bases remained unmatched. The CDR3 is 17 residues long.

The sequence came from a human donor with classical Hodgkin lymphoma. The chain recombines TRBV27 with TRBJ2-1, with 11 bases aligning to TRBD2. The specimen comprised peripheral blood mononuclear cells (PBMCs), sampled before the fourth cycle of nivolumab. The CDR3 DNA reads TGTGCCAGCAGTCACGGGACCACTAGCGGGAGTTTCCGGGAGCAGTTCTTC. Translating gives CASSHGTTSGSFREQFF.